These T cell receptor beta chains were read from a single sample in a study of cytomegalovirus exposure and HLA in healthy donors. Method: immunoSEQ multiplex PCR; TCRdb's copy keeps in-frame clones and lacks some. This sample yields about 120,000 clones, of which about 85% are seen a single time; about 0.25% belongs to the top ten. The sequenced sample was PBMCs. These receptors came from a man between 45 and 60 years old in good health and CMV-seronegative. Both conserved end residues are part of each CDR3. A D gene is named only where the DNA matches it firmly. Clone size, where shown, is once, few, many, or a class for clones that have expanded.

abundance	v_gene	d_gene	j_gene	CDR3nt	CDR3aa
NA	TRBV5-6	NA	TRBJ2-2	TGTGCCAGCAGCTGCGTCGATAAAGGGGACACCGGGGAGCTGTTTTTT	CASSCVDKGDTGELFF
once	TRBV7-9	TRBD1	TRBJ1-4	TGTGCCAGCAGCCGAGGGACAGGGGCCGGGAAACTGTTTTTT	CASSRGTGAGKLFF
NA	TRBV5-4	NA	TRBJ2-7	TGTGCCAGCAGCTTGGGGGGGGGCATAAGGAGGTACGAGCAGTACTTC	CASSLGGGIRRYEQYF
NA	TRBV9	TRBD2	TRBJ2-2	TGTGCCAGCAGCAAGGGACTACCCACCGGGGAGCTGTTTTTT	CASSKGLPTGELFF
once	TRBV29-1	TRBD1	TRBJ1-1	TGCAGCGCCTACTCGACAGGGGGCACTGAAGCTTTCTTT	CSAYSTGGTEAFF
NA	TRBV4-1	NA	TRBJ2-7	TGCGCCACGAAGGGTCAGGGCGGGCAGTACTTC	CATKGQGGQYF
NA	TRBV27	TRBD1	TRBJ2-3	TGTGCCAGCAGTCCCCGGGACAGCCTTAGCACAGATACGCAGTATTTT	CASSPRDSLSTDTQYF
NA	TRBV6-5	NA	TRBJ2-2	TGTGCCAGCACCTCGGGGGTCACCGGGGAGCTGTTTTTT	CASTSGVTGELFF
few	TRBV7-8	TRBD1	TRBJ2-7	TGTGCCAGCAGCTCGGGACAGAGGACCTACGAGCAGTACTTC	CASSSGQRTYEQYF
NA	TRBV7-9	NA	TRBJ1-4	TGTGCCAGCAGAGGCAGGGATCCCGAAAAACTGTTTTTT	CASRGRDPEKLFF
NA	TRBV11-2	TRBD1	TRBJ1-4	TGTGCCAGCAGCTTAGGGGGACAGGGGCATGAAAAACTGTTTTTT	CASSLGGQGHEKLFF
NA	TRBV30	NA	TRBJ2-3	TGTGCCTGGAGTAACGACTGGGGCACAGATACGCAGTATTTT	CAWSNDWGTDTQYF
NA	TRBV25-1	TRBD1	TRBJ1-2	TGTGCCAGCAGACAGGGGGTCGATGGCTACACCTTC	CASRQGVDGYTF
NA	TRBV10-3	TRBD2	TRBJ2-1	TGTGCCATCAGTGAGTCGATTGCGGGAGGAGGTGAGCAGTTCTTC	CAISESIAGGGEQFF
NA	TRBV11-2	TRBD1	TRBJ2-1	TGTGCCAGCAACGGGCGGGACAGGGCCTACAATGAGCAGTTCTTC	CASNGRDRAYNEQFF
NA	TRBV5-4	NA	TRBJ2-7	TGTGCCAGCAGCTTGGGGGCCTTCAGGGGAGGGAGCTACGAGCAGTACTTC	CASSLGAFRGGSYEQYF